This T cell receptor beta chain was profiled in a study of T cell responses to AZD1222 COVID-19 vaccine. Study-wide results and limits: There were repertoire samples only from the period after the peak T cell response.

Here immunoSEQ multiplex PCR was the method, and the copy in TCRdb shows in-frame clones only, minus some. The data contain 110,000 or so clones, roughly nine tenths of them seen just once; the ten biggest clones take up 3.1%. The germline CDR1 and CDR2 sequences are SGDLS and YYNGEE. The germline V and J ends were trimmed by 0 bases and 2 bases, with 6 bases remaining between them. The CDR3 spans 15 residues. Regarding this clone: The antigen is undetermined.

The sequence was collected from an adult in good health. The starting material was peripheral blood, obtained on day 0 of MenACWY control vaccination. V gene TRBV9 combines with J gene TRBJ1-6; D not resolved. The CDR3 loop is CASSVGRTYNSPLHF. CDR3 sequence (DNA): TGTGCCAGCAGCGTAGGCAGGACCTATAATTCACCCCTCCACTTT.